Listed below are T cell receptor beta chains from one sample, sequenced in a study of cytomegalovirus exposure and HLA in healthy donors. Produced via immunoSEQ multiplex PCR; TCRdb's table is partial and in-frame only. The sample has around 200,000 clones, roughly 72% seen once. Input material: PBMCs. The receptors here all came from a woman aged 25 to 39 in good health and CMV-seropositive. The CDR3 runs from the conserved cysteine through the conserved F or W. The D gene is left open where the match is weak. Expanded clones are given a class, and other clones once, few, many or no size at all.

>NA|NA|TRBJ2-7|TRBV6-6
TGTGCCAGCAGTCAAATGTACGAGCAGTACTTC
CASSQMYEQYF
>NA|TRBD1|TRBJ1-5|TRBV5-5
TGTGCCAGCAGCCAATTAGACAGGGATCAGCCCCAGCATTTT
CASSQLDRDQPQHF
>NA|NA|TRBJ2-2|TRBV27
TGTGCCAGCACCCAGTCCAGGGTAGGCTTCACCGGGGAGCTGTTTTTT
CASTQSRVGFTGELFF
>few|TRBD2|TRBJ2-1|TRBV30
TGTGCCTGGAGTCCTATCGGGACTAGCGGTTACAATGAGCAGTTCTTC
CAWSPIGTSGYNEQFF
>NA|TRBD1|TRBJ1-4|TRBV9
TGTGCCAGCAGCGCTTGGGACACAGGGGCAACTAATGAAAAACTGTTTTTT
CASSAWDTGATNEKLFF
>NA|TRBD1|TRBJ2-7|TRBV10-2
TGCGCCAGCAGGGGGACAGGGGCCCCCGAGCAGTACTTC
CASRGTGAPEQYF
>NA|NA|TRBJ2-5|TRBV27
TGTGCCAGCAGTTTATCGGAGACTGCAACAGAGACCCAGTACTTC
CASSLSETATETQYF
>once|NA|TRBJ1-1|TRBV28
TGTGCCAGCAGTCTCCAGACAGACTTGAACACTGAAGCTTTCTTT
CASSLQTDLNTEAFF
>NA|TRBD1|TRBJ1-2|TRBV19
TGTGCCAGCGATAAAACCGGGACAGGGACCTATGGCTACACCTTC
CASDKTGTGTYGYTF
>once|TRBD1|TRBJ1-5|TRBV30
TGTGCCTGGAGTGTGGACAGGAGCAGGCCCCAGCATTTT
CAWSVDRSRPQHF
>NA|NA|TRBJ1-1|TRBV14
TGTGCCAGCAGCCAAGTCGAGCGGGTGAGGGACACTGAAGCTTTCTTT
CASSQVERVRDTEAFF
>NA|TRBD1|TRBJ1-2|TRBV5-6
TGTGCCAGCAGTATACAGGGGATTGGCTATGGCTACACCTTC
CASSIQGIGYGYTF
>NA|TRBD1|TRBJ1-5|TRBV19
TGTGCCAGTAGTATAAACCGGGACAGAAATCAGCCCCAGCATTTT
CASSINRDRNQPQHF
>NA|NA|TRBJ1-1|TRBV9
TGTGCCAGCAGCGTAGTGGGAGACCCTGAAGCTTTCTTT
CASSVVGDPEAFF
>NA|NA|TRBJ1-6|TRBV6-6
TGTGCCAGCAGTCCGACAGGCGAAAATTCACCCCTCCACTTT
CASSPTGENSPLHF
>NA|TRBD1|TRBJ1-4|TRBV5-1
TGCGCCAGCAGCTTGGCCGGGACAGGGGAGGGCGATGAAAAACTGTTTTTT
CASSLAGTGEGDEKLFF
>NA|TRBD1|TRBJ2-5|TRBV5-1
TGCGCCAGCAGCCCAGGACGGGACAGTCATCTTAGGGAGACCCAGTACTTC
CASSPGRDSHLRETQYF
>NA|TRBD1|TRBJ2-7|TRBV28
TGTGCCAGCAGTTCGACAGGGCGTAAAGCCTACGAGCAGTACTTC
CASSSTGRKAYEQYF
>few|NA|TRBJ2-2|TRBV9
TGTGCCAGCAGCGCCCACACCTCGAACACCGGGGAGCTGTTTTTT
CASSAHTSNTGELFF
>NA|NA|TRBJ2-7|TRBV7-2
TGTGCCAGCAGCTTAAGTCCTGCAGGGTTGCGTTTGGAGCAGTACTTC
CASSLSPAGLRLEQYF
>NA|NA|TRBJ1-6|TRBV28
TGTGCCAGCAGTTTAGGATTAGCGAATGGTTCACCCCTCCACTTT
CASSLGLANGSPLHF
>NA|NA|TRBJ2-7|TRBV6-1
TGTGCCAGCAGTCAAAACTACGAGCAGTACTTC
CASSQNYEQYF
>few|NA|TRBJ2-2|TRBV2
TGTGCCAGCAGTGAACGTCCAGGATACACCGGGGAGCTGTTTTTT
CASSERPGYTGELFF
>few|NA|TRBJ2-1|TRBV5-4
TGTGCCAGCAGCTTGGGAAGGAGCGGGTCCTACAATGAGCAGTTCTTC
CASSLGRSGSYNEQFF
>NA|NA|TRBJ2-7|TRBV5-1
TGCGCCAGCAGCTTGGCGGGGGACGGAACCTACGAGCAGTACTTC
CASSLAGDGTYEQYF
>NA|TRBD1|TRBJ2-7|TRBV27
TGTGCCAGCTTTAGCCAGGGGGCGCGAACCTACGAGCAGTACTTC
CASFSQGARTYEQYF
>NA|TRBD1|TRBJ1-2|TRBV5-4
TGTGCCAGCAGGCGACAGGGGACTCGGTATGGCTACACCTTC
CASRRQGTRYGYTF
>NA|NA|TRBJ1-1|TRBV4-3
TGCGCCAGCAGCCAAGATTGGGAGACGGTGAACACTGAAGCTTTCTTT
CASSQDWETVNTEAFF
>NA|NA|TRBJ2-7|TRBV28
TGTGCCAGTTCGTTCTCGAGCTCCTACGAGCAGTACTTC
CASSFSSSYEQYF
>NA|NA|TRBJ2-7|TRBV6-6
TGTGCCAGCAGACAGGAGAGCTCCTACGAGCAGTACTTC
CASRQESSYEQYF
>few|NA|TRBJ1-5|TRBV7-8
TGTGCCAGCAGCTACTCCGGGTCGGATCAGCCCCAGCATTTT
CASSYSGSDQPQHF
>NA|NA|TRBJ2-4|TRBV6-6
TGTGCCAGCAGTTACTTGACATCAGCCAAAAACATTCAGTACTTC
CASSYLTSAKNIQYF
>NA|NA|TRBJ1-2|TRBV19
TGTGCCAGTAGTATAGGTACAGGCCTCTATGGCTACACCTTC
CASSIGTGLYGYTF
>NA|NA|TRBJ1-5|TRBV19
TGTGCCGGTGGGACTGGAAGCAATCAGCCCCAGCATTTT
CAGGTGSNQPQHF
>NA|TRBD1|TRBJ1-2|TRBV28
TGTGCCAGCAGTCCTCAACAGGGGGCGGTCGGCTACACCTTC
CASSPQQGAVGYTF
>NA|TRBD2|TRBJ2-3|TRBV7-2
TGTGCCAGCAGCTTAGCGGGAGGGTATGGGGATACGCAGTATTTT
CASSLAGGYGDTQYF
>NA|NA|TRBJ2-1|TRBV27
TGTGCCAGCAGTTTACAGGGGCCGCCTAGCTACAATGAGCAGTTCTTC
CASSLQGPPSYNEQFF
>NA|NA|TRBJ1-3|TRBV7-8
TGTGCCAGCAGGTGGGGCGGCCCTGGAAACACCATATATTTT
CASRWGGPGNTIYF
>NA|NA|TRBJ1-1|TRBV18
TGTGCCAGCTCACCAGGGGGAGGGAACACTGAAGCTTTCTTT
CASSPGGGNTEAFF
>NA|TRBD1|TRBJ2-1|TRBV11-3
TGTGCCAGCAGGTCGCCGGGACAGGCAAACAATGAGCAGTTCTTC
CASRSPGQANNEQFF
>NA|TRBD2|TRBJ2-1|TRBV4-3
TGCGCCAGCAGCCAAGTTAGCGGGGGGGCCGGGTTAAATGAGCAGTTCTTC
CASSQVSGGAGLNEQFF
>few|NA|TRBJ1-1|TRBV30
TGTGCCTGGGAGTACACTGAAGCTTTCTTT
CAWEYTEAFF
>NA|NA|TRBJ2-5|TRBV10-3
TGTGCCATCAGTGGGACACAAGAGACCCAGTACTTC
CAISGTQETQYF
>NA|NA|TRBJ2-2|TRBV4-3
TGCGCCAGCAGCCAAGTTTTAACCGGGGAGCTGTTTTTT
CASSQVLTGELFF
>NA|NA|TRBJ1-2|TRBV30
TGTGCCTGGACCCCGGACAAGGGACTTTATGGCTACACCTTC
CAWTPDKGLYGYTF
>NA|TRBD1|TRBJ1-1|TRBV7-9
TGTGCCAGCAGCGCGACAGGGGGCACTGAAGCTTTCTTT
CASSATGGTEAFF
>NA|TRBD2|TRBJ2-7|TRBV6-5
TGTGCCAGCAGCGGACTAGCGTCGGGCGAGCAGTACTTC
CASSGLASGEQYF
>NA|NA|TRBJ1-5|TRBV30
TGTGCCTGGGGGGCGGCCGCGGCCTTAAATCAGCCCCAGCATTTT
CAWGAAAALNQPQHF
>once|TRBD2|TRBJ2-4|TRBV4-3
TGCGCCAGCAGCCAAAAACTAGCGGGGTGGGGCATTCAGTACTTC
CASSQKLAGWGIQYF
>once|NA|TRBJ2-1|TRBV14
TGTGCCAGCAGCCAACTAGGCGGGTCGCGAGGCGATGAGCAGTTCTTC
CASSQLGGSRGDEQFF
>NA|TRBD2|TRBJ2-3|TRBV6-4
TGTGCCAGCAGTGAATCTAGCGGGAGTGGGACAGATACGCAGTATTTT
CASSESSGSGTDTQYF
>NA|NA|TRBJ1-5|TRBV10-3
TGTGCCATCAGTGAGTCACAGAGCAATCAGCCCCAGCATTTT
CAISESQSNQPQHF
>NA|NA|TRBJ2-7|TRBV28
TGTGCCAGCCCTCCCAGTACCCCAACAACCGTTCTCTACGAGCAGTACTTC
CASPPSTPTTVLYEQYF
>NA|NA|TRBJ1-2|TRBV27
TGTGCCAGCAGTTCTCAATATCAGGGGTTGGGGAACTATGGCTACACCTTC
CASSSQYQGLGNYGYTF
>NA|TRBD2|TRBJ2-3|TRBV4-3
TGCGCCAGCAGCCGGACCGGGACTAGCGTGGGAGATACGCAGTATTTT
CASSRTGTSVGDTQYF